This T cell receptor beta chain was identified in a study of T cells expressing NK-cell markers. TCRdb re-called the 5' RACE reads; one entry per CDR3 protein, DNA not given. The sample totals around 180,000 distinct CDR3 sequences. Considering frequency, this clonotype is medium-sized. The clonotype originates from a man aged 18-75 years in good health. Sequenced input: blood T cells: a sorted CD56 or NKG2C T cell subset, CD4+ or CD8+ T cells, or bulk PBMC T cells (not recorded which).

The CDR3 spells CASSFTVATEAFF. The gene calls are TRBV27 and TRBJ1-1. This CDR3 has 13 amino acids. CDR1 and CDR2 (germline): MNHEY, SMNVEV (reference sequence).